This passage covers 28 T cell receptor beta chains from one sample sequenced in a study of T cells in narcolepsy. Some clones are missing from TCRdb's copy, which holds only in-frame ones; the method was immunoSEQ multiplex PCR. The sample gives 25,000 to 35,000 clones, 75% to 90% of which show up once; approximately 0.66% is in the top ten. The sample consisted of memory (CD45RA-) CD4+ T cells from blood. The source is a human donor in good health.

The V and J genes are TRBV7-8 and TRBJ2-7; the D is unclear. The germline V gene encodes CDR1 SGHVS and CDR2 FQNEAQ. This CDR3 is 13 amino acids long. The V and J ends lost 7 bases and 6 bases respectively, with 16 bases between them. The CDR3 DNA reads TGTGCCAGCAACCGGCTAGGCCCCGGCGAGCAGTACTTC. Translating it yields CASNRLGPGEQYF.

This rearrangement joins TRBV14 to TRBJ1-1, with no clear D. The germline V gene has CDR1 SGHDN and CDR2 FVKESK. Trimming shortened V by 0 bases and J by 7 bases, and 15 bases separated the two germline ends. The CDR3 length is 15 residues. DNA for the CDR3: TGTGCCAGCAGCCAAGATCTCAGAGGGTTGGGTGAAGCTTTCTTT. Protein sequence: CASSQDLRGLGEAFF.

This chain links TRBV18 with TRBJ2-7, with no clear D. Germline values: CDR1 KGHSH, CDR2 LQKENI. The CDR3 is 13 residues long. Trimming left V 4 bases short and J 5 bases short, with 12 bases between. CDR3 region: CASSQQPTHEQYF. CDR3 sequence (DNA): TGTGCCAGCTCACAACAGCCAACCCACGAGCAGTACTTC.

The J gene is TRBJ2-2, the V gene TRBV2; D unresolved. Trimming removed 4 bases at V and 2 bases at J, with 11 bases between. Germline V gives CDR1 SNHLY, CDR2 FYNNEI. CDR3 length: 15 residues. The CDR3: CASSGEAHNTGELFF. In DNA, the CDR3 is TGTGCCAGCAGTGGCGAGGCGCATAACACCGGGGAGCTGTTTTTT.

V usage is TRBV6-6 and J usage is TRBJ2-7; 8 bases fit TRBD1. The length of the CDR3 is 15 residues. Looked up from germline, CDR1 is MNHNY and CDR2 is SVGAGI (reference sequence). V shed 4 bases and J 5 bases; nucleotides not matched to a gene: 10. CDR3 loop: CASSFGTGIIHEQYF. The CDR3 bases are TGTGCCAGCAGTTTTGGGACAGGAATAATCCACGAGCAGTACTTC.

Note on this clone: This sample also contains other DNA sequences that code for the same CDR3. The chain has TRBV28 and TRBJ1-3; 8 bases map to TRBD1. Germline V gives CDR1 MDHEN, CDR2 SYDVKM. The CDR3 length is 16 residues. J lost 2 bases, V lost 2 bases, and 5 bases had no gene match. The CDR3 sequence is CASSLGQGAAGNTIYF. In nucleotides, the CDR3 is TGTGCCAGCAGTTTAGGGCAGGGGGCGGCTGGAAACACCATATATTTT. The full variable domain, completed using reference TRBV28 and TRBJ1-3, is DVKVTQSSRYLVKRTGEKVFLECVQDMDHENMFWYRQDPGLGLRLIYFSYDVKMKEKGDIPEGYSVSREKKERFSLILESASTNQTSMYLCASSLGQGAAGNTIYFGEGSWLTVV.

The chain joins TRBV15 to TRBJ1-1; D uncertain. V lost 0 bases, J lost 6 bases, and 17 bases lay in between. The CDR3 is 16 residues long. Per the germline V gene, CDR1 is LNHNV and CDR2 is YYDKDF (reference sequence). The CDR3 DNA follows: TGTGCCACCAGCAGAGAGTTCGATGGGAGGAGGCCTGAAGCTTTCTTT. Translation: CATSREFDGRRPEAFF.

The V and J genes are TRBV1 and TRBJ2-5. TRBV1 corresponds to a pseudogene. The length of the CDR3 is 17 residues. For the CDR3, the DNA is TGCACCAGCAGCCTGAGTGGGGGGCCGGTTGGTGGAGAGACCCAGTACTTC. Translating gives CTSSLSGGPVGGETQYF.

J is TRBJ1-6 and V is TRBV6-5; TRBD1 matches at 7 bases. J was trimmed by 8 bases and V by 5 bases; bases with no gene match: 9. The CDR3 runs 15 residues. Germline assignment: CDR1 MNHEY and CDR2 SVGAGI. The CDR3 region has the DNA TGTGCCAGCAGTAGCCGACAGGGTAATGATTCACCCCTCCACTTT. This codes for CASSSRQGNDSPLHF.

A single count supports this clone. This chain links TRBV28 with TRBJ1-1; D is uncertain. The V end lost 6 bases, the J end lost 1 base, and 12 bases lay between the germline ends. Per the germline V gene, CDR1 is MDHEN and CDR2 is SYDVKM. The CDR3 extends over 14 amino acids. The CDR3 is CASREGGRNTEAFF. CDR3 nucleotide sequence: TGTGCCAGCAGGGAGGGTGGACGGAACACTGAAGCTTTCTTT.

V gene TRBV15 combines with J gene TRBJ1-1; 7 bases map to TRBD1. Germline CDR1 reads LNHNV; CDR2 reads YYDKDF (reference sequence). Germline trimming cut 1 base from V and 5 bases from J; bases unmatched to any gene: 10. This CDR3 has 16 residues. The CDR3, as DNA: TGTGCCACCAGCAGAGTTCAGACAGGGAGCCAGACTGAAGCTTTCTTT. Translated, it gives CATSRVQTGSQTEAFF. Drawing the rest from reference TRBV15 and TRBJ1-1, the complete variable domain is DAMVIQNPRYQVTQFGKPVTLSCSQTLNHNVMYWYQQKSSQAPKLLFHYYDKDFNNEADTPDNFQSRRPNTSFCFLDIRSPGLGDTAMYLCATSRVQTGSQTEAFFGQGTRLTVV.

V gene TRBV9 combines with J gene TRBJ1-2; D gene unclear. The germline V and J ends were trimmed by 6 bases and 5 bases, with 14 bases remaining between them. From germline, CDR1 is SGDLS and CDR2 YYNGEE. This CDR3 contains 13 residues. CDR3 sequence (DNA): TGTGCCAGCAACGGACCAATACGTTATGGCTACACCTTC. Translated, it gives CASNGPIRYGYTF.

The genes are TRBV6-5 and TRBJ1-1; 8 bases fit TRBD1. Trimming at V came to 2 bases and at J to 5 bases, leaving 1 base not matched to a gene. The CDR3 sequence is 13 residues long. Looked up from germline, CDR1 is MNHEY and CDR2 is SVGAGI. The CDR3 nucleotides read TGTGCCAGCAGTTACGACAGGGGTACTGAAGCTTTCTTT. Translating gives CASSYDRGTEAFF.

The chain uses TRBV30 and TRBJ1-2, with D possibly matching TRBD1 (5 bases). The CDR3 is made up of 15 amino acids. V lost 2 bases and J 1 base, leaving 14 bases between the germline ends. Germline lookup yields CDR1 GTSNPN and CDR2 SVGIG (reference sequence). The CDR3 sequence is CAWSLRMGGNYGYTF. CDR3 DNA sequence: TGTGCCTGGAGTCTACGTATGGGGGGTAACTATGGCTACACCTTC.

The V call is TRBV27, the J call TRBJ2-1; D is unresolved. The CDR3 sequence is 14 residues long. Germline-derived CDR1 and CDR2 are MNHEY and SMNVEV (reference sequence). V lost 3 bases and J lost 3, with 9 bases in between. CDR3 sequence reads: CASSFQRLYNEQFF. The CDR3, as DNA: TGTGCCAGCAGTTTCCAGCGCCTCTACAATGAGCAGTTCTTC.

The J gene is TRBJ1-5, the V gene TRBV19; D is ambiguous. The CDR3 totals 13 residues. Per germline, CDR1 LNHDA and CDR2 SQIVND (reference sequence). V was trimmed by 4 bases and J by 4 bases, leaving 8 bases between them. CDR3 sequence: CASSKKGNQPQHF. CDR3 nucleotides: TGTGCCAGTAGTAAAAAGGGAAATCAGCCCCAGCATTTT.

This rearrangement joins TRBV11-2 to TRBJ2-3; no clear D gene. Germline CDR1 reads SGHAT; CDR2 reads FQNNGV. This CDR3 contains 13 residues. Deletions cut 5 bases from V and 11 bases from J, with 17 bases between. The DNA for the CDR3 is TGTGCCAGCAGCCCCGCTAGGCCAGCCCAGCAGTATTTT. Translation gives CASSPARPAQQYF.

The chain carries TRBV30 and TRBJ2-4; the D call may be TRBD1 or TRBD2 (5 bases each). In germline, CDR1 is GTSNPN, CDR2 SVGIG (reference sequence). The CDR3 is made up of 14 amino acids. V lost 8 bases, J lost 8 bases, and 22 bases lay in between. CDR3 residues: CAANTGRAVDIQYF. The CDR3, as DNA: TGTGCCGCTAACACGGGGCGGGCGGTGGACATTCAGTACTTC.

This chain uses TRBV5-6 with TRBJ1-1; no clear D. This CDR3 has 15 residues. V was shortened by 4 bases and J by 2 bases, with 15 bases between the two germline ends. In germline, CDR1 is SGHDT, CDR2 YYEEEE. The CDR3 loop is CASSPRVGYNTEAFF. In nucleotides, the CDR3 is TGTGCCAGCAGCCCGAGGGTAGGATATAACACTGAAGCTTTCTTT.

The V and J genes are TRBV18 and TRBJ2-5; D is possibly TRBD2 (7 bases). Trimming removed 1 base at V and 4 bases at J, with 13 bases between. The CDR3 runs to 15 residues. The germline CDR1 and CDR2 sequences are KGHSH and LQKENI. CDR3 in amino acids: CASSPRGGAGETQYF. The CDR3 DNA follows: TGTGCCAGCTCACCACGCGGGGGCGCGGGAGAGACCCAGTACTTC.

The J gene is TRBJ2-3, the V gene TRBV6-1, with D perhaps TRBD1 or TRBD2 (6 bases each). This CDR3 is built from 15 residues. Germline values: CDR1 MNHNS, CDR2 SASEGT. V lost 4 bases and J lost 1, with 12 bases in between. CDR3 nucleotides: TGTGCCAGCAGTGTGGGGGGCCCCCGCACAGATACGCAGTATTTT. This codes for CASSVGGPRTDTQYF.

This rearrangement joins TRBV27 to TRBJ2-2; D not resolved. Germline V gene sequence: CDR1 MNHEY, CDR2 SMNVEV (reference sequence). This CDR3 has 12 amino acids. The V end was cut by 6 bases, the J end by 5 bases, with 7 bases between. The CDR3 here is CASSLKTGELFF. The DNA for the CDR3 is TGTGCCAGCAGCCTTAAAACCGGGGAGCTGTTTTTT.

This clone was picked up a small number of times. The chain joins TRBV6-6 to TRBJ1-1; D may be TRBD1 (5 bases). CDR1 MNHNY and CDR2 SVGAGI come from the germline V gene (reference sequence). The CDR3 totals 16 residues. V dropped 4 bases and J dropped 1 base, with 16 bases sitting between them. CDR3 nucleotide sequence: TGTGCCAGCAGTTCCCGGTGGGGGAGGGAGAACACTGAAGCTTTCTTT. It codes for CASSSRWGRENTEAFF.

The genes are TRBV7-9 and TRBJ2-5; D might be TRBD1 (5 bases). The CDR3 totals 14 residues. In germline, CDR1 is SEHNR, CDR2 FQNEAQ (reference sequence). Trimming shortened V by 1 base and J by 5 bases, and 11 bases separated the two germline ends. CDR3 DNA: TGTGCCAGCAGCTTAGGGGGCCTCGGGGAGACCCAGTACTTC. Translation: CASSLGGLGETQYF.

V is TRBV16 and J is TRBJ1-5, with TRBD1 matching 8 bases. Germline-derived CDR1 and CDR2 are KGHSY and FQNENV. The V and J ends lost 4 bases and 7 bases, in that order; junction bases with no gene match: 9. This CDR3 is 15 amino acids long. This chain's CDR3 is CASSLGQGGEQPQHF. CDR3 DNA: TGTGCCAGCAGCCTCGGACAGGGAGGGGAACAGCCCCAGCATTTT.

The genes are TRBV5-6 and TRBJ2-7, with D hard to call. Looked up from germline, CDR1 is SGHDT and CDR2 is YYEEEE. This CDR3 has 13 amino acids. CDR3 protein: CASSLGSSRAAQV. The CDR3 DNA sequence: TGTGCCAGCAGCTTGGGTAGTTCCCGGGCCGCCCAAGTC.

The chain uses TRBV5-6 and TRBJ1-6, with 9 bases lining up with TRBD1. V was pared by 0 bases and J by 7 bases, with 2 bases of the junction left unmatched. The length of the CDR3 is 15 residues. The germline V gene has CDR1 SGHDT and CDR2 YYEEEE. The CDR3 coding sequence is TGTGCCAGCAGCTTGGCCGGGACAGGGAATTCACCCCTCCACTTT. Its protein is CASSLAGTGNSPLHF.

This chain uses TRBV6-5 with TRBJ1-5; D is unclear. Per germline, CDR1 MNHEY and CDR2 SVGAGI. The CDR3 extends over 11 amino acids. Trimming shortened V by 5 bases and J by 15 bases, and 14 bases separated the two germline ends. The CDR3 sequence: CASSGPVLVHF. DNA for the CDR3: TGTGCCAGCAGTGGGCCCGTCCTGGTGCATTTT.